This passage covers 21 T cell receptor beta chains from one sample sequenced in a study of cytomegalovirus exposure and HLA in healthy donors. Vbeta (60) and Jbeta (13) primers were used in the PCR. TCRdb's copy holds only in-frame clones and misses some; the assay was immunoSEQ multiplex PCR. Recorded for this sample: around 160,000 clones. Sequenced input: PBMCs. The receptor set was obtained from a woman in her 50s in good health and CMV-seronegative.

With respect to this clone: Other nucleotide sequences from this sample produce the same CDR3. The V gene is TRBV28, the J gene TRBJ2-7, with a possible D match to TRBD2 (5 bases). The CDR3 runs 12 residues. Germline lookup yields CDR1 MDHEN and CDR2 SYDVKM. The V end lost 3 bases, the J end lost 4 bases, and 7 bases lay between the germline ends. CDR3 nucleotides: TGTGCCAGCAGTTTGGGCGGGTACGAGCAGTACTTC. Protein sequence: CASSLGGYEQYF.

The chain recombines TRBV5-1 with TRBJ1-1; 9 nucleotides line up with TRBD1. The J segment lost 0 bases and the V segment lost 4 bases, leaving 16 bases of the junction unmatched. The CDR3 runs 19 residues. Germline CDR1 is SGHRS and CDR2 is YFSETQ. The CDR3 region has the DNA TGCGCCAGCAGCCTAACATTACAGGGGGCCACGCATATGAACACTGAAGCTTTCTTT. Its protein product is CASSLTLQGATHMNTEAFF.

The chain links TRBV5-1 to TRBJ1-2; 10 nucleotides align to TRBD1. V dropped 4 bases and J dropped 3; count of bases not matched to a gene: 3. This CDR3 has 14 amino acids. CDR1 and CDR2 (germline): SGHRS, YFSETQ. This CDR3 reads CASSIDRGHYGYTF. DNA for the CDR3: TGCGCCAGCAGCATTGACAGGGGGCACTATGGCTACACCTTC.

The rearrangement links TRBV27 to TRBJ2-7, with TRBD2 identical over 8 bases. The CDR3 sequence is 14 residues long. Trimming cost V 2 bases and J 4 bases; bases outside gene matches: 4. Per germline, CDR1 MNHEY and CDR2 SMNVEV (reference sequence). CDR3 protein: CASSLRLAGYEQYF. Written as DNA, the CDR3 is TGTGCCAGCAGTTTAAGGCTAGCGGGTTACGAGCAGTACTTC.

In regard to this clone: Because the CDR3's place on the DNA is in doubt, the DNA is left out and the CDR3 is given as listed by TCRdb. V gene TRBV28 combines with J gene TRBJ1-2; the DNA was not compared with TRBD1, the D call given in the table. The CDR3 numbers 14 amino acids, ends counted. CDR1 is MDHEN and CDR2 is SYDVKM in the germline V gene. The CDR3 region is CASSLGMGQWGYTF.

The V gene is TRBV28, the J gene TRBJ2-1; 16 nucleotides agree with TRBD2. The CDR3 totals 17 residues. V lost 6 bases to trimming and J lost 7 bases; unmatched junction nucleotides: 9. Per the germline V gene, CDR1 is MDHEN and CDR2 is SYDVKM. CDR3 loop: CASSSGTSGGARNEQFF. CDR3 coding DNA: TGTGCCAGCAGCTCCGGGACTAGCGGGGGGGCTCGGAATGAGCAGTTCTTC.

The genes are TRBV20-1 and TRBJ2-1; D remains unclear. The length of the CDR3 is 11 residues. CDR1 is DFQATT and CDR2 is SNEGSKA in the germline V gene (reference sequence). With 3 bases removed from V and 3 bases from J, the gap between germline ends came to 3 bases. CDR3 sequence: CSARSYNEQFF. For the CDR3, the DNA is TGCAGTGCTAGGAGCTACAATGAGCAGTTCTTC.

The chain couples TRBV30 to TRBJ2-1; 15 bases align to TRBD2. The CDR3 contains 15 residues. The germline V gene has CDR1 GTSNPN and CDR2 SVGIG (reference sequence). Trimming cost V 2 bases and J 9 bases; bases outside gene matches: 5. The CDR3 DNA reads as TGTGCCTGGAGTTCAAGGACTAGCGGGGGGGGTGAGCAGTTCTTC. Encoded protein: CAWSSRTSGGGEQFF. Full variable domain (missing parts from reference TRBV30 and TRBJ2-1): SQTIHQWPATLVQPVGSPLSLECTVEGTSNPNLYWYRQAAGRGLQLLFYSVGIGQISSEVPQNLSASRPQDRQFILSSKKLLLSDSGFYLCAWSSRTSGGGEQFFGPGTRLTVL.

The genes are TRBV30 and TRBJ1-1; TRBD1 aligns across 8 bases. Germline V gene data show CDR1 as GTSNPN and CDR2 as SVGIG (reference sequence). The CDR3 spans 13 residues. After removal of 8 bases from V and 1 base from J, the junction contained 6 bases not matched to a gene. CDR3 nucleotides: TGTGCCCAGGACAGGGCCTCGAACACTGAAGCTTTCTTT. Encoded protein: CAQDRASNTEAFF.

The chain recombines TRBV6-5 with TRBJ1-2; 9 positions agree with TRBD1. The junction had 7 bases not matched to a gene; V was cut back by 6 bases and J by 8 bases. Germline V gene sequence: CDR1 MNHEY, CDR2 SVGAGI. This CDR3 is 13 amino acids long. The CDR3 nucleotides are TGTGCCAGCAGATTGGGACAGGGAAACGGCTACACCTTC. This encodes CASRLGQGNGYTF.

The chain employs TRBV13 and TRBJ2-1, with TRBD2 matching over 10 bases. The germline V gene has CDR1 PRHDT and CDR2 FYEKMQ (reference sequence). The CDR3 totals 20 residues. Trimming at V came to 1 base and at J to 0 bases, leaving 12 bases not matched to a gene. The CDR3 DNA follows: TGTGCCAGCAGCTTAGAGGCTGCGACTAGCGGGCGAAGCTCCTACAATGAGCAGTTCTTC. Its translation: CASSLEAATSGRSSYNEQFF. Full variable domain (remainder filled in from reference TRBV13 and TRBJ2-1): AAGVIQSPRHLIKEKRETATLKCYPIPRHDTVYWYQQGPGQDPQFLISFYEKMQSDKGSIPDRFSAQQFSDYHSELNMSSLELGDSALYFCASSLEAATSGRSSYNEQFFGPGTRLTVL.

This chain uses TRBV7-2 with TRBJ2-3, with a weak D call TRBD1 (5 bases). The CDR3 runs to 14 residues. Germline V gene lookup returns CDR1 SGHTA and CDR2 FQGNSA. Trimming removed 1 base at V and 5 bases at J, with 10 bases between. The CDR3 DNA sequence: TGTGCCAGCAGCTTAGTAGGGGCTGAAGATACGCAGTATTTT. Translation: CASSLVGAEDTQYF. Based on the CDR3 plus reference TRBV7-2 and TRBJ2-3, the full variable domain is GAGVSQSPSNKVTEKGKDVELRCDPISGHTALYWYRQSLGQGLEFLIYFQGNSAPDKSGLPSDRFSAERTGGSVSTLTIQRTQQEDSAVYLCASSLVGAEDTQYFGPGTRLTVL.

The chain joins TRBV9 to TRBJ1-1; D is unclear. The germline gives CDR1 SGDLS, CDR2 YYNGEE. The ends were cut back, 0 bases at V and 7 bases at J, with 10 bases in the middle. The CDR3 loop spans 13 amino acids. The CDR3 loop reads CASSVATSGEAFF. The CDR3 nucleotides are TGTGCCAGCAGCGTAGCTACTAGTGGTGAAGCTTTCTTT.

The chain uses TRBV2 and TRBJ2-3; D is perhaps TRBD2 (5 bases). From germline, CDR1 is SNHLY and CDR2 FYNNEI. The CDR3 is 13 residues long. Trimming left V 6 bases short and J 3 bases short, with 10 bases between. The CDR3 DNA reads TGTGCCAGCAGGCGGGCAACGACAGATACGCAGTATTTT. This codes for CASRRATTDTQYF.

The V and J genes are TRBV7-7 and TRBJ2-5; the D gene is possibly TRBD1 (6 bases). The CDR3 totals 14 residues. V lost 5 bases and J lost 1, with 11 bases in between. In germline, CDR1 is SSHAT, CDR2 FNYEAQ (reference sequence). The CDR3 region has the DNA TGTGCCAGCAGCCCAGCAGGGGCCCAAGAGACCCAGTACTTC. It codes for CASSPAGAQETQYF.

The CDR3 bases are TGTGCCAGCAGCCCGTACCCCGGGACTAGACGCAATGAGCAGTTCTTC. It codes for CASSPYPGTRRNEQFF. The V gene is TRBV7-3, the J gene TRBJ2-1; 8 bases agree with TRBD2. The V segment lost 5 bases and the J segment 6 bases; nucleotides outside the gene matches: 12. Per the germline V gene, CDR1 is SGHTA and CDR2 is FQGTGA. The CDR3 is 16 amino acids.

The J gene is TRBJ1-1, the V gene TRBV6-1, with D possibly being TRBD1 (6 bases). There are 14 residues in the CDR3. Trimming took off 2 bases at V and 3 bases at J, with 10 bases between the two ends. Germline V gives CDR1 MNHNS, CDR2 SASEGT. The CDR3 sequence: CASSEQGYDTEAFF. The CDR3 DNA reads TGTGCCAGCAGTGAACAGGGGTATGACACTGAAGCTTTCTTT.

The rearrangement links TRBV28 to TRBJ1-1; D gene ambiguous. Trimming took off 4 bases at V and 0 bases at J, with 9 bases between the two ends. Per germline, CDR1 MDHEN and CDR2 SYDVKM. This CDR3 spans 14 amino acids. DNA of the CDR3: TGTGCCAGCAGTTCAGCAGACATGAACACTGAAGCTTTCTTT. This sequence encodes CASSSADMNTEAFF.

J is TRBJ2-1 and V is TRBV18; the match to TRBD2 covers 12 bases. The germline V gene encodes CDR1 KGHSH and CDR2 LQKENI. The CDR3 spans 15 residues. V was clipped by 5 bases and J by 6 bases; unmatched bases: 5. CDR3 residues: CASSSLAGGLNEQFF. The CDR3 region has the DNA TGTGCCAGCTCATCCCTAGCGGGGGGGCTCAATGAGCAGTTCTTC.

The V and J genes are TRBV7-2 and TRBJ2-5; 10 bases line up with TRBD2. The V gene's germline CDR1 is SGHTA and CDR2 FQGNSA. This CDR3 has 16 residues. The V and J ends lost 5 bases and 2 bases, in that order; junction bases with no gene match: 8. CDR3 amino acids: CASSPLAGGVQETQYF. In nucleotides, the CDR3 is TGTGCCAGCAGCCCTTTAGCGGGGGGCGTTCAAGAGACCCAGTACTTC.

CDR3 in amino acids: CASSSNRENRDTEAFF. In DNA, the CDR3 is TGTGCCAGCAGCTCCAACAGGGAGAATAGGGACACTGAAGCTTTCTTT. The V call is TRBV9, the J call TRBJ1-1, with D possibly being TRBD1 (6 bases). The germline V and J ends were trimmed by 4 bases and 3 bases, with 19 bases remaining between them. CDR3 size: 16 residues. Germline V gene sequence: CDR1 SGDLS, CDR2 YYNGEE.